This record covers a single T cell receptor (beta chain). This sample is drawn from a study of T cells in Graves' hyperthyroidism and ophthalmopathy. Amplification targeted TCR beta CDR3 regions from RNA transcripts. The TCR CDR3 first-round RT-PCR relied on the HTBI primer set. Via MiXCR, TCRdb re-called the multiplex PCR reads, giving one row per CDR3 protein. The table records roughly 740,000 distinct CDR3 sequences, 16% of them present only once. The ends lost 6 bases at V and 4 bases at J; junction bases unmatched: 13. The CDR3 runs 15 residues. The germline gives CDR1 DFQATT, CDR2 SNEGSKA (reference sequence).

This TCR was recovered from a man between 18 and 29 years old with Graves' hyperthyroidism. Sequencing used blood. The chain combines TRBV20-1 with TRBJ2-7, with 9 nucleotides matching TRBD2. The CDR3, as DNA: TGCAGTGCCTTTCGCCTCCCTAGCGGGGAGTACGAGCAGTACTTC. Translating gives CSAFRLPSGEYEQYF.